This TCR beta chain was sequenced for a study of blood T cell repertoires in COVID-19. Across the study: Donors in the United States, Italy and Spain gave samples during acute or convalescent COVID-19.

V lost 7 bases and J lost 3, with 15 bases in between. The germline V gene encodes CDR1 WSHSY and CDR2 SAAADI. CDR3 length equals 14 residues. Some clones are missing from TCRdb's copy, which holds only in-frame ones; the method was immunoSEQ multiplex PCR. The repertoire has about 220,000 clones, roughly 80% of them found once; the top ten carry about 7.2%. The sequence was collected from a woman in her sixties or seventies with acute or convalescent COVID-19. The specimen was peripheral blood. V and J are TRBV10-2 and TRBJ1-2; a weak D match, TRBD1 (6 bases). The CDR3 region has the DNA TGCGCCAGCAAGGGGGTGGCCAGAGACTATGGCTACACCTTC. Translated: CASKGVARDYGYTF.